This passage covers 19 T cell receptor beta chains from one sample sequenced in a study of T cell responses to AZD1222 COVID-19 vaccine. TCRdb's table, derived via immunoSEQ multiplex PCR, lists solely in-frame clones and lacks some. Among approximately 180,000 clones listed, around 94% were seen once. The sequenced sample was peripheral blood, obtained on day 0 of AZD1222 vaccination. These receptor sequences come from an adult in good health.

V usage is TRBV10-3 and J usage is TRBJ1-2; D is uncertain. This CDR3 contains 13 residues. CDR1 and CDR2 (germline): ENHRY, SYGVKD. V lost 6 bases and J lost 5, with 13 bases in between. The CDR3 sequence is CAIRPAMDYGYTF. The CDR3 DNA reads TGTGCCATCAGGCCCGCTATGGATTATGGCTACACCTTC.

The chain couples TRBV27 to TRBJ2-1; 8 bases match TRBD2. CDR1 is MNHEY, CDR2 SMNVEV, per germline (reference sequence). This CDR3 is built from 12 residues. After removal of 8 bases from V and 8 bases from J, the junction contained 5 bases not matched to a gene. In DNA, the CDR3 is TGTGCCAGCCAGGCGGGGGGCGATGAGCAGTTCTTC. Translation: CASQAGGDEQFF.

The chain employs TRBV7-9 and TRBJ1-1; D is uncertain. The germline CDR1 and CDR2 sequences are SEHNR and FQNEAQ (reference sequence). The V and J ends lost 3 bases and 0 bases respectively, with 2 bases between them. The CDR3 length is 12 residues. This chain's CDR3 is CASSLVNTEAFF. The CDR3 coding sequence is TGTGCCAGCAGCTTGGTGAACACTGAAGCTTTCTTT.

This chain's CDR3 is CASSLGPGGNTIYF. The DNA for the CDR3 is TGTGCCAGCAGTTTAGGACCGGGAGGGAACACCATATATTTT. The V and J genes are TRBV28 and TRBJ1-3, with no clear D. CDR1 MDHEN and CDR2 SYDVKM come from the germline V gene. The CDR3 runs to 14 residues. V was trimmed by 2 bases and J by 7 bases, leaving 12 bases between them.

V gene TRBV5-1 combines with J gene TRBJ1-1, with 7 bases aligning to TRBD1. Germline V lookup: CDR1 SGHRS, CDR2 YFSETQ. The CDR3 spans 15 residues. The ends lost 4 bases at V and 6 bases at J; junction bases unmatched: 12. Written as DNA, the CDR3 is TGCGCCAGCAGCGACATGACAGGGTGGGAGGCTGAAGCTTTCTTT. Translated, it gives CASSDMTGWEAEAFF. The full variable domain, its missing parts supplied by reference TRBV5-1 and TRBJ1-1, is KAGVTQTPRYLIKTRGQQVTLSCSPISGHRSVSWYQQTPGQGLQFLFEYFSETQRNKGNFPGRFSGRQFSNSRSEMNVSTLELGDSALYLCASSDMTGWEAEAFFGQGTRLTVV.

DNA of the CDR3: TGTGCCACCCAGACTAGCGGATCCTACGAGCAGTACTTC. As protein: CATQTSGSYEQYF. This sequence joins TRBV10-3 and TRBJ2-7; 9 positions match TRBD2. The V gene's germline CDR1 is ENHRY and CDR2 SYGVKD. V dropped 10 bases and J dropped 1; count of bases not matched to a gene: 5. The CDR3 is made up of 13 amino acids.

The rearrangement links TRBV6-5 to TRBJ2-6; D gene ambiguous. V lost 2 bases and J lost 2, with 7 bases in between. The CDR3 runs 15 residues. Germline CDR1 reads MNHEY; CDR2 reads SVGAGI. The CDR3, as DNA: TGTGCCAGCAGTTACCGTGTGCCTGGGGCCAACGTCCTGACTTTC. Encoded protein: CASSYRVPGANVLTF.

This clone was seen more than once but under ten times. The rearrangement links TRBV11-2 to TRBJ1-1; 10 bases agree with TRBD1. V lost 1 base and J lost 1; bases outside the gene matches: 0. Germline values: CDR1 SGHAT, CDR2 FQNNGV. This CDR3 has 15 amino acids. The CDR3 DNA reads TGTGCCAGCAGCTTAGGACAGGGGGCGAACACTGAAGCTTTCTTT. Protein product: CASSLGQGANTEAFF.

This clone was seen just once. The chain combines TRBV7-9 with TRBJ1-4; TRBD1 agrees at 8 bases. The junction had 10 bases not matched to a gene; V was cut back by 5 bases and J by 5 bases. This CDR3 contains 16 residues. Germline V lookup: CDR1 SEHNR, CDR2 FQNEAQ (reference sequence). This CDR3 is CASSPGQVVGNEKLFF. The CDR3 DNA follows: TGTGCCAGCAGCCCGGGACAGGTTGTGGGGAATGAAAAACTGTTTTTT. The entire variable domain, with the rest obtained from reference TRBV7-9 and TRBJ1-4, is as follows: DTGVSQNPRHKITKRGQNVTFRCDPISEHNRLYWYRQTLGQGPEFLTYFQNEAQLEKSRLLSDRFSAERPKGSFSTLEIQRTEQGDSAMYLCASSPGQVVGNEKLFFGSGTQLSVL.

The rearrangement links TRBV6-5 to TRBJ1-1; D remains unclear. Germline V gene sequence: CDR1 MNHEY, CDR2 SVGAGI. The CDR3 is made up of 14 amino acids. The ends were cut back, 7 bases at V and 4 bases at J, with 16 bases in the middle. CDR3 protein: CASTPLSVGTEAFF. CDR3 nucleotide sequence: TGTGCCAGCACCCCATTGAGCGTCGGCACTGAAGCTTTCTTT.

The V and J genes are TRBV30 and TRBJ2-5; the D is unclear. CDR1 is GTSNPN, CDR2 SVGIG, per germline (reference sequence). Trimming took 7 bases from V and 4 from J, leaving 16 bases between them. This CDR3 has 13 amino acids. The CDR3 region has the DNA TGTGCCTTAGTCGACCCCACGGGAGAGACCCAGTACTTC. It codes for CALVDPTGETQYF.

This clone was observed a single time. The rearrangement links TRBV5-4 to TRBJ2-5, with a weak D call TRBD2 (5 bases). V was shortened by 3 bases and J by 4 bases, with 13 bases between the two germline ends. CDR1 and CDR2 from the germline V gene are SGHNT and YYREEE (reference sequence). The CDR3 runs 14 residues. The CDR3 spells CASSSGGSRETQYF. In DNA, the CDR3 is TGTGCCAGCAGCTCCGGAGGTAGTCGAGAGACCCAGTACTTC.

V usage is TRBV2 and J usage is TRBJ2-2; D not resolved. The CDR3 spans 12 residues. The V gene lost 7 bases and the J gene lost 3 bases, with 6 bases spanning the gap. Germline-derived CDR1 and CDR2 are SNHLY and FYNNEI. The DNA for the CDR3 is TGTGCCAGCACCCGAGACACCGGGGAGCTGTTTTTT. It yields the protein CASTRDTGELFF.

The V call is TRBV9, the J call TRBJ2-1, with a tentative D call TRBD2 (5 bases). The germline CDR1 and CDR2 sequences are SGDLS and YYNGEE. V dropped 7 bases and J dropped 0 bases, with 14 bases sitting between them. This CDR3 spans 15 amino acids. The CDR3 DNA reads TGTGCCAGCGCGGAGGCAGGTAGCTCCTACAATGAGCAGTTCTTC. Translated: CASAEAGSSYNEQFF. Full variable domain (remainder filled in from reference TRBV9 and TRBJ2-1): DSGVTQTPKHLITATGQRVTLRCSPRSGDLSVYWYQQSLDQGLQFLIQYYNGEERAKGNILERFSAQQFPDLHSELNLSSLELGDSALYFCASAEAGSSYNEQFFGPGTRLTVL.

The rearrangement uses TRBV19 and TRBJ1-4; 9 bases line up with TRBD1. The J segment lost 8 bases and the V segment lost 1 base, leaving 5 bases of the junction unmatched. The CDR3 spans 15 residues. The V gene's germline CDR1 is LNHDA and CDR2 SQIVND (reference sequence). This CDR3 reads CASSIGNRGREKLFF. The CDR3 DNA sequence: TGTGCCAGTAGTATAGGGAACAGGGGGCGCGAAAAACTGTTTTTT.

V gene TRBV3-1 (or the pseudogene TRBV3-2) combines with J gene TRBJ1-3, with D uncertain. Germline V CDR1 and CDR2: LGHDT, YNNKEL (reference sequence). The CDR3 consists of 14 residues. Trimming removed 4 bases at V and 2 bases at J, with 9 bases between. CDR3 amino acids: CASSPDTPGNTIYF. CDR3 nucleotides: TGTGCCAGCAGCCCGGATACTCCTGGAAACACCATATATTTT.

The chain has TRBV29-1 and TRBJ1-2; the D gene is possibly TRBD1 (6 bases). Trimming stripped 7 bases from V and 4 bases from J, with 16 bases between. This CDR3 region has 13 residues. The germline V gene encodes CDR1 SQVTM and CDR2 ANQGSEA. CDR3 region: CSASGGFGYGYTF. CDR3 bases: TGCAGCGCCTCGGGGGGCTTCGGCTATGGCTACACCTTC. The full variable domain, with the rest looked up from reference TRBV29-1 and TRBJ1-2, is SAVISQKPSRDICQRGTSLTIQCQVDSQVTMMFWYRQQPGQSLTLIATANQGSEATYESGFVIDKFPISRPNLTFSTLTVSNMSPEDSSIYLCSASGGFGYGYTFGSGTRLTVV.

The chain links TRBV28 to TRBJ1-2; D is possibly TRBD1 (5 bases). The CDR3 is made up of 12 amino acids. V lost 6 bases to trimming and J lost 8 bases, with 13 bases between them. From germline, CDR1 is MDHEN and CDR2 SYDVKM. The CDR3: CASRPQAGGYTF. The DNA of the CDR3 is TGTGCCAGCAGACCACAGGCGGGGGGCTACACCTTC.

The V gene is TRBV7-8, the J gene TRBJ2-1, with TRBD2 matching 8 bases. This CDR3 comprises 15 residues. V dropped 5 bases and J dropped 0; count of bases not matched to a gene: 3. The germline V gene encodes CDR1 SGHVS and CDR2 FQNEAQ. CDR3 sequence: CASSASGSSYNEQFF. CDR3 sequence (DNA): TGTGCCAGCAGCGCCAGCGGGAGCTCCTACAATGAGCAGTTCTTC. Based on the CDR3 plus reference TRBV7-8 and TRBJ2-1, the full variable domain is GAGVSQSPRYKVAKRGQDVALRCDPISGHVSLFWYQQALGQGPEFLTYFQNEAQLDKSGLPSDRFFAERPEGSVSTLKIQRTQQEDSAVYLCASSASGSSYNEQFFGPGTRLTVL.